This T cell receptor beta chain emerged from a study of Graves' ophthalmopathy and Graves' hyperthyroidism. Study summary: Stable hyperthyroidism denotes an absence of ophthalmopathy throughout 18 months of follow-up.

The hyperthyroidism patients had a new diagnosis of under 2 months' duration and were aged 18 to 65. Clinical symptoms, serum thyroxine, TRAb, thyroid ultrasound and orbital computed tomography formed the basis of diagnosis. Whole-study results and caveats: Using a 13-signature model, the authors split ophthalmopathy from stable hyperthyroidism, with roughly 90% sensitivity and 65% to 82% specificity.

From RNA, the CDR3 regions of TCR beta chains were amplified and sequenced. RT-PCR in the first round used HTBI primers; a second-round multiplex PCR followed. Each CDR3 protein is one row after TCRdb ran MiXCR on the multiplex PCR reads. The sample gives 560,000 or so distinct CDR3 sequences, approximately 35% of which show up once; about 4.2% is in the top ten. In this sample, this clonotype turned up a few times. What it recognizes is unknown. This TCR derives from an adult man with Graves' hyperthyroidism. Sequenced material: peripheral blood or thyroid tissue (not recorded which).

This chain's CDR3 is CASSISPTWTNYEQYF. In DNA, the CDR3 is TGTGCCAGTAGTATCTCTCCCACCTGGACCAACTACGAGCAGTACTTC. This sequence joins TRBV19 and TRBJ2-7; D unclear. V was shortened by 3 bases and J by 3 bases, with 18 bases between the two germline ends. The CDR3 is made up of 16 amino acids. CDR1 is LNHDA and CDR2 is SQIVND in the germline V gene (reference sequence).